This T cell receptor beta chain was obtained from a study of blood T cell repertoires in COVID-19. Using immunoSEQ multiplex PCR, the repertoire was profiled, and TCRdb retains in-frame clones only, with some absent. The sample lists tens of thousands of clones, roughly 83% occurring once. The clonotype originates from a young man with COVID-19, enrolled during active disease. Sequenced material: peripheral blood.

The CDR3 loop reads CASTLVEGGTDTQYF. The CDR3 DNA reads as TGTGCCAGCACCCTGGTGGAGGGCGGCACAGATACGCAGTATTTT. The V call is TRBV28, the J call TRBJ2-3; perhaps TRBD2 as D (6 bases). CDR1 and CDR2 (germline): MDHEN, SYDVKM. V was cut by 7 bases and J by 1 base, with 15 bases left in between. This CDR3 is built from 15 residues.